This TCR beta chain was observed in a study of cytomegalovirus exposure and HLA in healthy donors. The V and J ends lost 5 bases and 1 base, in that order; junction bases with no gene match: 7. Looked up from germline, CDR1 is LGHNA and CDR2 is YNFKEQ. The CDR3 spans 15 residues. PCR was performed using 60 Vbeta and 13 Jbeta primers. Here immunoSEQ multiplex PCR was the method, and the copy in TCRdb shows in-frame clones only, minus some. The data hold about 200,000 clones, with 65% to 85% observed a single time. V is TRBV4-2 and J is TRBJ2-5; 7 nucleotides line up with TRBD2. The sequence came from a man aged 30 to 45 in good health and CMV-seronegative. The sequencing input was PBMCs. CDR3 nucleotides: TGTGCCAGCAGCGATAAGCGGGGTGCCCAAGAGACCCAGTACTTC. Its translation: CASSDKRGAQETQYF.